This entry concerns a single TCR beta chain. The antigen is unknown. These data belong to a study of neoadjuvant nivolumab and ipilimumab in lung cancer. Clones were sequenced by immunoSEQ multiplex PCR, and TCRdb holds only the in-frame ones, with some missing. The sample records more than 6,000 clones, around 76% being singletons. This CDR3 contains 12 residues. The V gene's germline CDR1 is WNHNN and CDR2 SYGVQD (reference sequence). Trimming removed 8 bases from V and 4 bases from J, with 9 bases in between. Study results and caveats: Resected tumors had greater TCR richness and clonality than uninvolved lung.

The sequenced sample was tumor tissue, obtained after neoadjuvant nivolumab, alone or with ipilimumab, at or shortly before surgery. This TCR derives from an adult with non-small cell lung cancer. The chain links TRBV10-1 to TRBJ2-1; D is unresolved. The CDR3 reads CASGLPYNEQFF. DNA of the CDR3: TGCGCCAGCGGGTTACCTTACAATGAGCAGTTCTTC.